The sequence of this TCR beta chain was determined in a study of regulatory T cells in long-lasting Graves disease. Overall study results and limits: Owing to a sample size that was small, accuracy may have been reduced. Persistent Graves' patients showed less TCR diversity than newly diagnosed patients showed.

This clonotype was picked up many times. Its antigen remains unknown. In building TCR beta libraries, iRepertoire HTBI primers were used together with Arm-PCR of CDR3 regions. TCRdb re-called the multiplex PCR reads through MiXCR, storing one row per CDR3 protein. The repertoire consists of over 350,000 distinct CDR3 sequences, with about a fifth occurring once and the leading ten covering less than 25%. V lost 1 base and J 2 bases, leaving 8 bases between the germline ends. The germline gives CDR1 KGHSH, CDR2 LQKENI. This CDR3 region has 14 residues. Time point described: persistent/refractory GD, antithyroid drugs over 5 years with positive TRAb. Extracted RNA from PBMCs served as the source of the TCR library. It was by American Thyroid Association guidelines that Graves' disease was diagnosed.

The chain carries TRBV18 and TRBJ1-1, with D hard to call. This sequence was found in a female donor with Graves disease. The sequencing here drew on peripheral blood mononuclear cells (PBMCs), taken when the disease was refractory, from a patient treated with antithyroid drugs. DNA of the CDR3: TGTGCCAGCTCACCACGGACGGATAACACTGAAGCTTTCTTT. Residues: CASSPRTDNTEAFF.